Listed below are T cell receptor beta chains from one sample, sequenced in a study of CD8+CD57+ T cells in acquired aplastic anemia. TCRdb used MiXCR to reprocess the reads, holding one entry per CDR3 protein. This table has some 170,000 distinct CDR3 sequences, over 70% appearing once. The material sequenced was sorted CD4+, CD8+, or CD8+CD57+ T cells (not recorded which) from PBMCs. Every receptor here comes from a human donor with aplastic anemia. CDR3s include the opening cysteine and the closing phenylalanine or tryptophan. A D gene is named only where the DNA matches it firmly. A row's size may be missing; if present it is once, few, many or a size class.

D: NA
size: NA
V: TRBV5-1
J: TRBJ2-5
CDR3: CASSPEWVVQETQYF
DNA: TGCGCCAGCAGCCCCGAGTGGGTAGTCCAAGAGACCCAGTACTTC

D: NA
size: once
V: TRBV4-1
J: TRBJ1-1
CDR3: CASSQEGSITEAFF
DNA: TGCGCCAGCAGCCAAGAAGGCAGCATTACTGAAGCTTTCTTT

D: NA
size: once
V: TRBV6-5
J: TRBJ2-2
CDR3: CASSLSYRGELFF
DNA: TGTGCCAGCAGTCTGTCTTATCGGGGCGAGCTGTTTTTT

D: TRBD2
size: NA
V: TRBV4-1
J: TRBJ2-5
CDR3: CASSPPGLESETQYF
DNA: TGCGCCAGCAGCCCCCCGGGACTAGAGTCAGAGACCCAGTACTTC

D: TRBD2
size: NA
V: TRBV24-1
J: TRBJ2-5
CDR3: CATSTSGRAGETQYF
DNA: TGTGCCACCAGCACTAGCGGGAGGGCCGGAGAGACCCAGTACTTC

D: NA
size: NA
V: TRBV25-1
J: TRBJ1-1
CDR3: CASSHPGAEAFF
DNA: TGTGCCAGCAGTCACCCTGGGGCTGAAGCTTTCTTT

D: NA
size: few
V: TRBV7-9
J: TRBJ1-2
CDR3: CASSLLDGYTF
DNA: TGTGCCAGCAGCTTATTGGATGGCTACACCTTC

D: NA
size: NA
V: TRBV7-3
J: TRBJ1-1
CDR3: CASSFREEGAFF
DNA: TGTGCCAGCAGCTTCCGGGAGGAGGGAGCTTTCTTT

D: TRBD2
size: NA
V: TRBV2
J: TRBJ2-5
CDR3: CASSAGLAETQYF
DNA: TGTGCCAGCAGCGCGGGACTAGCGGAGACCCAGTACTTC

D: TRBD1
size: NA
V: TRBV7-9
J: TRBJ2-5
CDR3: CASSQKGTGQGMETRYF
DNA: TGTGCCAGCAGCCAAAAAGGAACGGGACAGGGGATGGAGACCCGGTACTTC

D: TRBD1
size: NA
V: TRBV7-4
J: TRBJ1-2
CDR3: CASSLDRGFSSTYGYTF
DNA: TGTGCCAGCAGCTTAGACAGGGGGTTCTCCTCCACTTATGGCTACACCTTC

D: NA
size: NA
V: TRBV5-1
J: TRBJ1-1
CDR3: CASSSLGSGNTEAFF
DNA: TGCGCCAGCAGCAGTCTGGGTAGCGGGAACACTGAAGCTTTCTTT

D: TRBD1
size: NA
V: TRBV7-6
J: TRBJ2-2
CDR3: CASSHRDSNAGELFF
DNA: TGTGCCAGCAGCCACCGGGACAGCAACGCCGGGGAGCTGTTTTTT

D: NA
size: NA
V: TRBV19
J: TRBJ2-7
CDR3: CASSNQFQTYEQYF
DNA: TGTGCCAGTAGTAATCAGTTCCAGACCTACGAGCAGTACTTC

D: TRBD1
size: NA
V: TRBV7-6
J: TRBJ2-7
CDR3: CASSFGTGGMYDQYF
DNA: TGTGCCAGCAGCTTCGGGACAGGGGGAATGTACGACCAGTACTTC

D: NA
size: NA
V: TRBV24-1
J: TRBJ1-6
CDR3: CATSDPKLGTNSPLHF
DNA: TGTGCCACCAGTGATCCGAAGTTGGGTACCAATTCACCCCTCCACTTT

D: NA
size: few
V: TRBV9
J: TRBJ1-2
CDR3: CASSVDRNANYGYTF
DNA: TGTGCCAGCAGCGTAGACAGGAACGCTAACTATGGCTACACCTTC

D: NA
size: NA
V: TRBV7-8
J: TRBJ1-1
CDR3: CASSGYRENTGAFF
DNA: TGTGCCAGCAGCGGCTACAGGGAGAACACTGGAGCTTTCTTT